One TCR beta chain is described in this entry. The target antigen is unknown. This record belongs to a study of T cell repertoires in cytomegalovirus infection. Germline assignment: CDR1 SGHRS and CDR2 YFSETQ. The CDR3 sequence is 16 residues long. Trimming cost V 0 bases and J 3 bases, with 16 bases left between them. TCRdb recomputed calls from the reads with MiXCR, one row per CDR3 protein. The sample includes 110,000 or so distinct CDR3 sequences, around 30% of them seen just once. V is TRBV5-1 and J is TRBJ2-7; D is possibly TRBD1 (6 bases). The source material was CD8+ T cells from cultured PBMCs, sampled from culture after CMV antigen stimulation. This clonotype was sampled from a human donor in good health (CMV status not recorded). Some clones in this sample may be carry-over from other donors' samples. CDR3 DNA sequence: TGCGCCAGCAGCTTGGGCGACTCAGGGGACATCTACGAGCAGTACTTC. As protein: CASSLGDSGDIYEQYF.